One and the same sample provided the 6 T cell receptor beta chains below, sequenced in a study of CXCR3-negative and CXCR3-positive naive CD8 T cells. Through 5' RACE with UMI labels, the TRB cDNA libraries were prepared. With the 5' RACE reads reprocessed, TCRdb shows one record per CDR3 protein and no DNA. The sample shows about 48,000 distinct CDR3 sequences, and approximately 15% sits with its ten largest clones. Sequencing used memory CD8+ T cells from blood. The receptors were gathered from a human donor in good health. Some clones in this sample may be carry-over from other donors' samples.

The V and J genes are TRBV29-1 and TRBJ2-7; TCRdb gives TRBD1 as the D gene, but with no DNA this cannot be confirmed. The germline V gene encodes CDR1 SQVTM and CDR2 ANQGSEA. The CDR3 spans 13 residues. CDR3: CSVNPGQGYEQYF.

The V call is TRBV29-1, the J call TRBJ2-7. CDR3 size: 13 residues. The V gene's germline CDR1 is SQVTM and CDR2 ANQGSEA. CDR3: CSVEDLNNVEQYF.

J is TRBJ2-3 and V is TRBV7-2. The CDR3 length is 13 residues. Germline V gene data show CDR1 as SGHTA and CDR2 as FQGNSA. CDR3 in amino acids: CASSLASGDTQYF.

The rearrangement joins TRBV5-1 to TRBJ2-7; TCRdb's assignment of TRBD1 cannot be checked, as there is no DNA. Germline V gene sequence: CDR1 SGHRS, CDR2 YFSETQ. The CDR3 is made up of 14 amino acids. The CDR3 sequence: CASSFRGAPYEQYF.

This sequence joins TRBV29-1 and TRBJ2-7; TCRdb reports TRBD2, a call that lacks DNA to check it against. Germline CDR1 SQVTM, CDR2 ANQGSEA. The CDR3 extends over 13 amino acids. Here the CDR3 reads CSVRQGGFYEQYF.

This chain connects TRBV5-1 to TRBJ2-1; TCRdb designates TRBD2, a call that cannot be tested without DNA. CDR3 size: 13 residues. Germline V gene lookup returns CDR1 SGHRS and CDR2 YFSETQ. CDR3 loop: CASSAGGLSEQFF.